This T cell receptor beta chain was observed in a study of cytomegalovirus exposure and HLA in healthy donors. 13 Jbeta primers and 60 Vbeta primers were used for the PCR. Here immunoSEQ multiplex PCR was the method, and the copy in TCRdb shows in-frame clones only, minus some. This table holds 200,000 to 250,000 clones, 78% found once. The sequenced sample was PBMCs. The receptor's source is a male donor in good health and CMV-seronegative.

This chain's CDR3 is CASSYRTGFSGELFF. The CDR3 nucleotides are TGTGCCAGCAGCTATCGGACAGGCTTTTCCGGGGAGCTGTTTTTT. The genes are TRBV2 and TRBJ2-2; 7 nucleotides line up with TRBD1. This CDR3 has 15 residues. Germline V gene lookup returns CDR1 SNHLY and CDR2 FYNNEI. Trimming at V came to 6 bases and at J to 6 bases, leaving 10 bases not matched to a gene.